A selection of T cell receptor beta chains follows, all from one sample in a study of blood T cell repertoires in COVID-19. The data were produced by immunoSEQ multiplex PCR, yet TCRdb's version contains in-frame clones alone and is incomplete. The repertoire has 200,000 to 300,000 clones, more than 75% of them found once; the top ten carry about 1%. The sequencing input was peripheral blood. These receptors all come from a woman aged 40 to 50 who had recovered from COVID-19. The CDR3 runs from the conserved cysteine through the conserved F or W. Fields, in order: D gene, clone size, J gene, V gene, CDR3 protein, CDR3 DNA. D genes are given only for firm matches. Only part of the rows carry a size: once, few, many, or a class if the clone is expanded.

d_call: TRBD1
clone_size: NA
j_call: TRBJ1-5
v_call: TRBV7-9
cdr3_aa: CASTTSGGTVNQPQHF
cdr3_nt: TGTGCCAGCACCACCTCAGGGGGGACAGTAAATCAGCCCCAGCATTTT

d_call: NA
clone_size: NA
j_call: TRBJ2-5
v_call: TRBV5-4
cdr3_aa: CASKTPGSQETQYF
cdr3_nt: TGTGCCAGCAAGACACCCGGGAGCCAGGAGACCCAGTACTTC

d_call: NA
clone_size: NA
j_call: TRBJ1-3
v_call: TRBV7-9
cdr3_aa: CASSLARGGGGNTIYF
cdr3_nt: TGTGCCAGCAGCTTAGCCCGGGGGGGCGGTGGAAACACCATATATTTT

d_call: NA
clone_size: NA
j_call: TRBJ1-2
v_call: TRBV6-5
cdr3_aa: CATRAPGGGYTF
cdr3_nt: TGTGCCACCAGGGCCCCCGGGGGTGGCTACACCTTC

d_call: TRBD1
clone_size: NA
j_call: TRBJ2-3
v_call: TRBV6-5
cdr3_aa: CASSSYRGPDTQYF
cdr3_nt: TGTGCCAGCAGCTCCTACAGGGGCCCAGATACGCAGTATTTT

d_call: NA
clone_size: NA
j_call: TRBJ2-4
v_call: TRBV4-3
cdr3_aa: CASSQGRAYDIQYF
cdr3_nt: TGCGCCAGCAGCCAGGGCAGGGCATATGACATTCAGTACTTC

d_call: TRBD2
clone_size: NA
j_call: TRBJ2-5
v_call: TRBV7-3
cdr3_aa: CASSPRTSGTGETQYF
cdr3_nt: TGTGCCAGCAGCCCCCGGACTAGCGGGACGGGAGAGACCCAGTACTTC

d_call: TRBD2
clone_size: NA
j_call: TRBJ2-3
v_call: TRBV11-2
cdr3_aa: CASSPRGGRVPADTQYF
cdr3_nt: TGTGCCAGCAGCCCACGGGGGGGGAGGGTCCCCGCAGATACGCAGTATTTT

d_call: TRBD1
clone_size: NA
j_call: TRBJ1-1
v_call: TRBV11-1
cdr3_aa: CASSLRAGGNTEAFF
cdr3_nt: TGTGCCAGCAGCTTACGGGCAGGGGGTAACACTGAAGCTTTCTTT

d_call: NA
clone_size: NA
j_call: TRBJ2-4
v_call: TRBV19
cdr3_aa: CASSIGGRGLAKNIQYF
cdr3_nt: TGTGCCAGTAGTATAGGGGGTAGGGGACTAGCCAAAAACATTCAGTACTTC

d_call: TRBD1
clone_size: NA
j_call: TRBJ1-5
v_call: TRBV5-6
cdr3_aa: CASSHQDRVNQPQHF
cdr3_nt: TGTGCCAGCAGCCACCAGGACAGGGTGAATCAGCCCCAGCATTTT

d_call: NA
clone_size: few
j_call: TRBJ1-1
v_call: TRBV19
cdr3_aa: CASSIGVNTEAFF
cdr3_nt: TGTGCCAGTAGTATAGGCGTCAACACTGAAGCTTTCTTT

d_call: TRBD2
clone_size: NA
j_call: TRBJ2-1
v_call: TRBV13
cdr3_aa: CASRNTSGYNEQFF
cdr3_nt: TGTGCCAGCAGAAATACTAGCGGCTACAATGAGCAGTTCTTC

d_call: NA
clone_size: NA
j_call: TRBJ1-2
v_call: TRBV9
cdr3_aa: CASSVAGPYGYTF
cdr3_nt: TGTGCCAGCAGCGTGGCGGGGCCCTATGGCTACACCTTC

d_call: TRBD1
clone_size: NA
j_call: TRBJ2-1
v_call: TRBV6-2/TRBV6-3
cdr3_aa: CASSQGQEPYNEQFF
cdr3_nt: TGTGCCAGCAGCCAGGGACAGGAACCTTACAATGAGCAGTTCTTC

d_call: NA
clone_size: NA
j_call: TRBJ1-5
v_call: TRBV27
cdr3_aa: CASSPGLSNQPQHF
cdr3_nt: TGTGCCAGCAGCCCAGGACTGAGCAATCAGCCCCAGCATTTT

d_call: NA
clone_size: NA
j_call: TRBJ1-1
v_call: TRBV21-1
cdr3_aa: CAGWGVTEAFF
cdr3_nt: TGTGCCGGGTGGGGGGTCACTGAAGCTTTCTTT

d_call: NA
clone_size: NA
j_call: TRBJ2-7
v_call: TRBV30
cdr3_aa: CAWSGLYEQYF
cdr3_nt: TGTGCCTGGAGTGGGCTGTACGAGCAGTACTTC

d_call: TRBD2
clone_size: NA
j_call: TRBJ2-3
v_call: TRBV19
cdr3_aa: CASSIRSSGTPDTQYF
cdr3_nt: TGTGCCAGTAGTATCCGGAGTAGCGGGACCCCAGATACGCAGTATTTT

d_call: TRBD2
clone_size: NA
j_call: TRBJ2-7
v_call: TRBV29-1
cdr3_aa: CSVSGRLGYEQYF
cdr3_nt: TGCAGCGTTAGCGGGAGGCTCGGCTACGAGCAGTACTTC

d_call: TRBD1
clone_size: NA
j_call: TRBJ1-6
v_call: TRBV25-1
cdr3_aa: CASRRQGARENSPLHF
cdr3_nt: TGTGCCAGCAGAAGACAGGGGGCGCGTGAAAATTCACCCCTCCACTTT

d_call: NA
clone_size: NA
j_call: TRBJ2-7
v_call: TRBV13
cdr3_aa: CASSLGLGEQYF
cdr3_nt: TGTGCCAGCAGCTTAGGCCTCGGCGAGCAGTACTTC

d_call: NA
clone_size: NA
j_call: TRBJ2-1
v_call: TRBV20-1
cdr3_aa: CSARFNEQFF
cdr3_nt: TGCAGTGCCCGGTTCAATGAGCAGTTCTTC

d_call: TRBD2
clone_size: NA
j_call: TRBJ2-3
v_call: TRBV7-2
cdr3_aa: CASSLEGGRSGNQYF
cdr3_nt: TGTGCCAGCAGCTTAGAGGGTGGGCGGAGCGGGAACCAGTATTTT

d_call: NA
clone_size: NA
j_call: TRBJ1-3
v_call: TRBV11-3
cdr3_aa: CASSLRQGNTIYF
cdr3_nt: TGTGCCAGCAGCTTAAGACAGGGAAACACCATATATTTT

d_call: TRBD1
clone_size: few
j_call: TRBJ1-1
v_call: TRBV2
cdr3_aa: CASTSPATGMDTEAFF
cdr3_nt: TGTGCCAGCACCTCCCCCGCGACAGGGATGGACACTGAAGCTTTCTTT

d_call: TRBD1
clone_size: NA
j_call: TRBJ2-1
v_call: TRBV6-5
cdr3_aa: CASSSAGTVHRGQFF
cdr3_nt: TGTGCCAGCAGTTCAGCCGGGACAGTACACAGGGGGCAGTTCTTC

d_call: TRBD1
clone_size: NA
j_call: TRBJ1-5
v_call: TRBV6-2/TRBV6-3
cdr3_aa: CASSYSSGRGQDQPQHF
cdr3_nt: TGTGCCAGCAGTTACTCGAGTGGCAGGGGGCAGGATCAGCCCCAGCATTTT

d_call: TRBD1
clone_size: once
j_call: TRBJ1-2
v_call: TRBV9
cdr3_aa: CASSELQTGAGGYTF
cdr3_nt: TGTGCCAGCAGCGAATTACAGACAGGGGCTGGTGGCTACACCTTC

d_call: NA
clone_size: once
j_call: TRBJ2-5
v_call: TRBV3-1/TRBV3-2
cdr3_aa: CASSQRSVLGTQYF
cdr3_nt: TGTGCCAGCAGCCAGCGGTCCGTTCTAGGGACCCAGTACTTC

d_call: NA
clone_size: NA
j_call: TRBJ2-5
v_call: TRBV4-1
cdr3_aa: CASSQGSGSGGETQYF
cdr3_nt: TGCGCCAGCAGCCAAGGTTCCGGGAGTGGGGGTGAGACCCAGTACTTC

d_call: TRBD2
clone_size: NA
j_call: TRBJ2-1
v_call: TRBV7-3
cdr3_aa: CASSLTPGLAGGLYNEQFF
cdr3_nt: TGTGCCAGCAGCTTAACCCCCGGGCTAGCGGGAGGCCTGTACAATGAGCAGTTCTTC